This is a list of T cell receptor beta chains from one sample in a study of Ad26.COV2.S vaccination and SARS-CoV-2 variants. Clones were sequenced by immunoSEQ multiplex PCR, and TCRdb holds only the in-frame ones, with some missing. This table has 380,000 or so clones, approximately 86% appearing once. Sequences were derived from peripheral blood, sampled in a trial of Ad26.COV2.S vaccine versus placebo. The receptors derive from a person between 18 and 65 years old who received the Ad26.COV2.S COVID-19 vaccine or a placebo. Both conserved end residues are part of each CDR3. A D gene is named only where the DNA matches it firmly. Rows may omit the clone size; those that give it use once, few, many or a size class.

DNA	CDR3	J	size	V	D
TGTGCCAGTAGTAGGCGTCAGGGCGAACAAAACATTCAGTACTTC	CASSRRQGEQNIQYF	TRBJ2-4	.	TRBV19	.
TGTGCCAGCAGTACATCGACAGGGATCTATGGCTACACCTTC	CASSTSTGIYGYTF	TRBJ1-2	.	TRBV6-2/TRBV6-3	TRBD1
TGTGCCAGTGAACTAGCGGGAGTTGTTCAGGGAACCGGGGAGCTGTTTTTT	CASELAGVVQGTGELFF	TRBJ2-2	.	TRBV19	TRBD2
TGTGCCAGCAGCCTTCCCCGGGCTAGCGGAACAGATACGCAGTATTTT	CASSLPRASGTDTQYF	TRBJ2-3	.	TRBV7-9	TRBD2
TGTGCCAGCAGCAAACAGGTAGCGGGAGACAATGAGCAGTTCTTC	CASSKQVAGDNEQFF	TRBJ2-1	.	TRBV7-8	TRBD2
TGTGCCAGCAGCTCGCCCCCCCTAATACAGGGGGTCGGCACTGAAGCTTTCTTT	CASSSPPLIQGVGTEAFF	TRBJ1-1	.	TRBV7-8	TRBD1
TGTGCCAGCAGCGTAGGACTAGCGGGGGATAATGAGCAGTTCTTC	CASSVGLAGDNEQFF	TRBJ2-1	.	TRBV9	TRBD2
TGTGCCAGCAGCAGGAGGGACAGTCCCACTGAAGCTTTCTTT	CASSRRDSPTEAFF	TRBJ1-1	.	TRBV7-9	TRBD1
TGTGCCAGCAGCTTAGAGGTGGCAGCAGGAGCCTACGAGCAGTACTTC	CASSLEVAAGAYEQYF	TRBJ2-7	.	TRBV7-2	.
TGTGCCAGCAGCTTAGGCGGAAACGGAGGAAACACTGAAGCTTTCTTT	CASSLGGNGGNTEAFF	TRBJ1-1	once	TRBV13	.
TGCGCCAGCAGCCTATCTAGCAGCGGCGAGACCCAGTACTTC	CASSLSSSGETQYF	TRBJ2-5	.	TRBV5-1	.
TGTGCCAGTAGGATTACAGGGGGCGACTATGGCTACACCTTC	CASRITGGDYGYTF	TRBJ1-2	.	TRBV19	TRBD1
TGTGCCAGTAGTTCACTAGCGGGATCACCTCTCTACAATGAGCAGTTCTTC	CASSSLAGSPLYNEQFF	TRBJ2-1	.	TRBV19	TRBD2
TGCGCCAGCAGCTTGCGTTCCTACAATGAGCAGTTCTTC	CASSLRSYNEQFF	TRBJ2-1	.	TRBV5-1	.
TGTGCCAGCAGCTTAACGTGGGGATACAATGAGCAGTTCTTC	CASSLTWGYNEQFF	TRBJ2-1	.	TRBV7-3	.
TGTGCCAGCAGTTTAGAGGTCACGCAGTATTTT	CASSLEVTQYF	TRBJ2-3	.	TRBV12-3/TRBV12-4	.
TGTGCCAGCTCACCACAAGGGACCCAATACCCCAATGAGCAGTTCTTC	CASSPQGTQYPNEQFF	TRBJ2-1	.	TRBV18	.
TGTGCCAGCAGCGTAGATGAGGGTGGCTCCTACAATGAGCAGTTCTTC	CASSVDEGGSYNEQFF	TRBJ2-1	.	TRBV9	.
TGTGCCAGCAGTTACGGTACAGCGGGAGTCATTTACGAGCAGTACTTC	CASSYGTAGVIYEQYF	TRBJ2-7	few	TRBV6-5	TRBD2
TGCGCCAGCTTAGGACGGCCGTCCGACACCGGGGAGCTGTTTTTT	CASLGRPSDTGELFF	TRBJ2-2	.	TRBV5-1	.
TGTGCCAGCAGTTCGTCGGGGACACCCTACGAGCAGTACTTC	CASSSSGTPYEQYF	TRBJ2-7	.	TRBV27	.
TGCGCCAGCAGCCAGGCAGGGGAAGGCTATGGCTACACCTTC	CASSQAGEGYGYTF	TRBJ1-2	.	TRBV5-1	.
TGTGCCAGCAGTGTGGCAGGCACAGATACGCAGTATTTT	CASSVAGTDTQYF	TRBJ2-3	.	TRBV6-4	.
TGTGCCAGCAGTGAACTACTAGCGGACAATGAGCAGTTCTTC	CASSELLADNEQFF	TRBJ2-1	.	TRBV2	TRBD2
TGCGCCAGCAAGGCTAGCGGGGGGGCCATAGTAAGAACAGATACGCAGTATTTT	CASKASGGAIVRTDTQYF	TRBJ2-3	.	TRBV5-1	TRBD2
TGTGCCAGTAGTATTGCTAGAGGAGAGACCCAGTACTTC	CASSIARGETQYF	TRBJ2-5	.	TRBV19	.
TGTGCCAGCAGGAATGAGGGGGCGCGTGTGAAACTGTTTTTT	CASRNEGARVKLFF	TRBJ1-4	.	TRBV28	TRBD1
TGTGCCAGCTCACCACCCTCAGGGAGGGGCACTGAAGCTTTCTTT	CASSPPSGRGTEAFF	TRBJ1-1	.	TRBV18	.
TGCGCCAGCAGCCAAGGTACAGGCTCCTCTGGAAACACCATATATTTT	CASSQGTGSSGNTIYF	TRBJ1-3	.	TRBV4-3	.
TGTGCCAGCAGCTTAACGCACGGGGGGGGAGAGACCCAGTACTTC	CASSLTHGGGETQYF	TRBJ2-5	.	TRBV11-3	TRBD2
TGCGCCAGCAGCCAAGATCAATGGGAAGGCTACACCTTC	CASSQDQWEGYTF	TRBJ1-2	few	TRBV4-3	.
TGCGCCAGCAGCCAAGGCCGACAGGGGAAATCCAATCAGCCCCAGCATTTT	CASSQGRQGKSNQPQHF	TRBJ1-5	.	TRBV4-1	TRBD1
TGTGCCAGCAGGTGGGGACAGGGGAACGAAAAACTGTTTTTT	CASRWGQGNEKLFF	TRBJ1-4	.	TRBV2	TRBD1
TGTGCCAGCGGCATTATTTGGATTAGGGCAGCCTGTGTTTCTGGGCTGTTTTTT	CASGIIWIRAACVSGLFF	TRBJ1-4	.	TRBV7-3	.
TGTGCCAGCAGACGAGCCGGACTTACGAACGAAAAACTGTTTTTT	CASRRAGLTNEKLFF	TRBJ1-4	.	TRBV28	.
TGTGCCAGCAGCTTACCGCGCGGGACAGCGGGGGACTTCAACTACGAGCAGTACTTC	CASSLPRGTAGDFNYEQYF	TRBJ2-7	.	TRBV7-9	.
TGTGCCAGCAGTGAAGGCAGCTCAGATACGCAGTATTTT	CASSEGSSDTQYF	TRBJ2-3	.	TRBV6-1	.
TGTGCCAGCTCACCACAGGGAGACACCGGGGAGCTGTTTTTT	CASSPQGDTGELFF	TRBJ2-2	.	TRBV18	.
TGTGCCAGCAGTCCGGACAGGGTGGCGTACGAGCAGTACTTC	CASSPDRVAYEQYF	TRBJ2-7	.	TRBV28	TRBD1
TGCGCCAGGCACCGGGATTTATACAATGAGCAGTTCTTC	CARHRDLYNEQFF	TRBJ2-1	.	TRBV10-1	.
TGTGCCAGCAGCTCGGGACCGAACACTGAAGCTTTCTTT	CASSSGPNTEAFF	TRBJ1-1	.	TRBV11-3	.
TGCAGCCCAGAGAGGGGGTTAGGTTCACCCCTCCACTTT	CSPERGLGSPLHF	TRBJ1-6	.	TRBV29-1	.
TGTGCCAGCAGAGTCTCCGGGGAGCTGTTTTTT	CASRVSGELFF	TRBJ2-2	.	TRBV12-3/TRBV12-4	.
TGTGCCAGCAGCTTGACTGCAACCCCCTACAATGAGCAGTTCTTC	CASSLTATPYNEQFF	TRBJ2-1	.	TRBV7-2	.
TGTGCCAGCAGTTACTCGGGAGTGAACTATGGCTACACCTTC	CASSYSGVNYGYTF	TRBJ1-2	.	TRBV6-2/TRBV6-3	.
TGTGCCAGCAGCTTACTAGCGGGGGATACGCAGTATTTT	CASSLLAGDTQYF	TRBJ2-3	.	TRBV5-6	TRBD2
TGTGCCAGCAGTTCCCCGGGACAAAGGTCCTCCTACGAGCAGTACTTC	CASSSPGQRSSYEQYF	TRBJ2-7	.	TRBV28	.
TGTGCCAGCAGCTCCCGCGGGGAGCAGTTCTTC	CASSSRGEQFF	TRBJ2-1	.	TRBV7-2	.
TGTGCCAGCACCCCAGTGACTAGCGAGATCTTATTCACAGATACGCAGTATTTT	CASTPVTSEILFTDTQYF	TRBJ2-3	.	TRBV27	TRBD2
TGTGCCTGGACAGGGGGATTAGAGACCCAGTACTTC	CAWTGGLETQYF	TRBJ2-5	.	TRBV30	TRBD1
TGTGCCAGCAGCCAACGCGAGGGGCGGGAGACCCAGTACTTC	CASSQREGRETQYF	TRBJ2-5	.	TRBV4-2	.
TGTGCCAGCAGTGAAGCGGGGACCCCCACAGATACGCAGTATTTT	CASSEAGTPTDTQYF	TRBJ2-3	.	TRBV2	.
TGCGCCAGCAGCCCGAGACAAAGTAGTTCACCCCTCCACTTT	CASSPRQSSSPLHF	TRBJ1-6	once	TRBV5-1	.
TGTGCCAGCAGTGTTTGGGGGAACACTGAAGCTTTCTTT	CASSVWGNTEAFF	TRBJ1-1	.	TRBV25-1	.
TGTGCCAGCGGGAGACGCTACAATGAGCAGTTCTTC	CASGRRYNEQFF	TRBJ2-1	.	TRBV12-3/TRBV12-4	.
TGTGCCAGCAGTTCCCGACTTGGGATGGCCGGGGAGCTGTTTTTT	CASSSRLGMAGELFF	TRBJ2-2	medium-sized	TRBV27	.
TGTGCTAGCAGCTTAGTCCGTACGACTTACAATGAGCAGTTCTTC	CASSLVRTTYNEQFF	TRBJ2-1	.	TRBV7-7	.
TGTGCCAGCAGTTCGGGGGGCGCGACTAATGAAAAACTGTTTTTT	CASSSGGATNEKLFF	TRBJ1-4	.	TRBV28	.
TGTGCCAGCAGTTCCGGGACAGCTTCCTACGAGCAGTACTTC	CASSSGTASYEQYF	TRBJ2-7	.	TRBV28	TRBD1
TGCGCCAGCAGCTTGGGGGCCCCACTAGCGGGGGTCACAGATACGCAGTATTTT	CASSLGAPLAGVTDTQYF	TRBJ2-3	.	TRBV5-1	TRBD2